Listed below are T cell receptor beta chains from one sample, sequenced in a study of OX40 agonist ivuxolimab in advanced cancers. The method was immunoSEQ multiplex PCR; TCRdb's version includes in-frame clones alone and lacks a portion of them. This sample has about 89,000 clones, with 85% to 95% found just once. This material consisted of CD4+ or CD8+ T cells sorted from blood, taken in a trial of the OX40 agonist ivuxolimab. These receptors came from an adult with an advanced solid tumor such as melanoma, head and neck, liver or kidney cancer. Both conserved end residues are part of each CDR3. A D gene is named only where the DNA matches it firmly.

d_call | v_call | cdr3_aa
. | TRBV18 | CASNLGGANGYTF
. | TRBV2 | CASSRGGSPLHF
TRBD1 | TRBV7-3 | CASSPNPDRVNEAFF
. | TRBV23-1 | CASSQFGPQVLTQETQYF
TRBD2 | TRBV7-9 | CASSLWPQTSGSPGTQYF
. | TRBV15 | CATSRDGWEKLFF
. | TRBV6-5 | CASSFLSFHGAFF
TRBD1 | TRBV28 | CASSSGGSGNQPQHF
. | TRBV30 | CAWSGQLGNTIYF
. | TRBV27 | CASSPTPQGWAFF
TRBD1 | TRBV7-8 | CASSGRGQLGSPLHF
. | TRBV7-8 | CASSTQVGGFNQPQHF
TRBD2 | TRBV6-5 | CASSPAGGSFNEQFF
TRBD1 | TRBV18 | CASSPLGQDYEQYF
. | TRBV18 | CASSPGQRLGNQPQHF
TRBD2 | TRBV9 | CASSPRPQRGNEQFF
. | TRBV9 | CASSVFSGATQETQYF
. | TRBV6-1 | CASAGERGIGEQFF
. | TRBV7-8 | CASSLVVSSAGQYF
TRBD1 | TRBV28 | CASSQAGTGPYGYTF
. | TRBV4-2 | CASSPAGLGDTQYF
. | TRBV7-2 | CASSPDMAGYGYTF
. | TRBV6-6 | CASSYIAQVRGYTF
. | TRBV28 | CASSLLVGAGELFF
. | TRBV5-1 | CASSLAPQERVKQFF
. | TRBV7-2 | CASSWSGNPLQPQHF
. | TRBV7-9 | CASSLGTSNQPQHF